One sample yielded the 15 T cell receptor beta chains listed below, sequenced in a study of T cells after yellow fever vaccination. TCRdb reanalysed the 5' RACE reads using MiXCR and keeps one entry per CDR3 protein. The table includes approximately 300,000 distinct CDR3 sequences, 6.8% detected once. This specimen consisted of PBMCs, obtained about 49 days after the first yellow fever vaccination. These TCRs come from a man younger than 30 who received the YFV17D yellow fever vaccine.

This clonotype was observed a few times. This chain links TRBV10-2 with TRBJ2-1; D uncertain. CDR1 and CDR2 from the germline V gene are WSHSY and SAAADI. The CDR3 length is 12 residues. V shed 10 bases and J shed 9 bases, with 16 bases lying between them. CDR3 bases: TGCGCCACCGGGCCCACGGGTGGTGAGCAGTTCTTC. This codes for CATGPTGGEQFF.

This clonotype was observed many times. The CDR3, as DNA: TGCGCCAGCAGCCAAGATAGGGGAGGACTTAACTACGAGCAGTACTTC. This gives the protein CASSQDRGGLNYEQYF. V usage is TRBV4-3 and J usage is TRBJ2-7; D is perhaps TRBD2 (6 bases). V was trimmed by 0 bases and J by 3 bases, leaving 15 bases between them. The V gene's germline CDR1 is LGHNA and CDR2 YSLEER. This CDR3 has 16 residues.

J is TRBJ1-4 and V is TRBV28, with D maybe TRBD1 (6 bases). The CDR3 runs 12 residues. The germline CDR1 and CDR2 sequences are MDHEN and SYDVKM. The V and J ends lost 6 bases and 8 bases respectively, with 10 bases between them. Here the CDR3 DNA reads TGTGCCAGCAGACAGGGTAGCGAAAAACTGTTTTTT. Amino acids: CASRQGSEKLFF.

V is TRBV4-1 and J is TRBJ2-3, with 9 bases identical to TRBD2. V shed 4 bases and J 0 bases; nucleotides not matched to a gene: 8. This CDR3 contains 17 residues. Germline V CDR1 and CDR2: MGHRA, YSYEKL. The CDR3 spells CASSLQGTSPSTDTQYF. CDR3 bases: TGCGCCAGCAGCCTCCAAGGGACTAGCCCCAGCACAGATACGCAGTATTTT.

Only a few counts were recorded for this clonotype. V usage is TRBV20-1 and J usage is TRBJ1-2; 7 bases line up with TRBD1. This CDR3 has 12 amino acids. The V gene's germline CDR1 is DFQATT and CDR2 SNEGSKA (reference sequence). Trimming took 4 bases from V and 4 from J; bases not matched to a gene: 3. CDR3 region: CSATDRTYGYTF. The CDR3, as DNA: TGCAGTGCTACGGACAGGACCTATGGCTACACCTTC.

In this sample, this clonotype turned up a few times. This chain uses TRBV7-6 with TRBJ2-5, with D hard to call. The germline gives CDR1 SGHVS, CDR2 FNYEAQ. The CDR3 is 12 residues long. V was trimmed by 5 bases and J by 5 bases, leaving 9 bases between them. The CDR3, as DNA: TGTGCCAGCAGCCGTAGCCGCGAGACCCAGTACTTC. It is translated as CASSRSRETQYF.

This clonotype turned up a few times. This chain joins TRBV12-3 or TRBV12-4 and TRBJ2-7; the match to TRBD1 covers 9 bases. V dropped 6 bases and J dropped 6; count of bases not matched to a gene: 6. The CDR3 length is 13 residues. The CDR3: CASRWGQGAEQYF. The DNA for the CDR3 is TGTGCCAGCAGGTGGGGACAGGGAGCCGAGCAGTACTTC.

This clonotype has ten or more counts. As DNA, the CDR3 is TGTGCCAGCTTCTGGACGGTTAACACCGGGGAGCTGTTTTTT. This gives the protein CASFWTVNTGELFF. This chain joins TRBV6-1 and TRBJ2-2, with D unresolved. CDR3 length equals 14 residues. The V gene's germline CDR1 is MNHNS and CDR2 SASEGT. V lost 8 bases to trimming and J lost 2 bases, with 12 bases between them.

This clonotype was picked up many times. The chain links TRBV25-1 to TRBJ1-1; tentative D call: TRBD1 (5 bases). Germline V gene data show CDR1 as MGHDK and CDR2 as SYGVNS. The CDR3 extends over 14 amino acids. Trimming shortened V by 4 bases and J by 0 bases, and 9 bases separated the two germline ends. CDR3 DNA: TGTGCCAGCAGTGGACTAGGGGTGAACACTGAAGCTTTCTTT. Protein: CASSGLGVNTEAFF.

This clonotype was seen at least ten times. The gene calls are TRBV7-9 and TRBJ1-1, with D maybe TRBD1 (6 bases). The CDR3 sequence is 13 residues long. The V gene's germline CDR1 is SEHNR and CDR2 FQNEAQ (reference sequence). Trimming took off 5 bases at V and 5 bases at J, with 12 bases between the two ends. The DNA of the CDR3 is TGTGCCAGCAGCCTCGAGGGGGGAACTGAAGCTTTCTTT. The encoded protein is CASSLEGGTEAFF.

This clonotype showed up just once. The chain carries TRBV7-9 and TRBJ1-4; possibly TRBD1 for D (5 bases). The CDR3 is 14 amino acids. The germline V and J ends were trimmed by 5 bases and 6 bases, with 13 bases remaining between them. Germline V gives CDR1 SEHNR, CDR2 FQNEAQ (reference sequence). Here the CDR3 reads CASSATWGDEKLFF. CDR3 coding DNA: TGTGCCAGCAGCGCAACCTGGGGGGATGAAAAACTGTTTTTT.

Concerning this clonotype itself: This could be a read error, since a much larger clone is one nucleotide away. The chain uses TRBV20-1 and TRBJ2-3; D gene unclear. From germline, CDR1 is DFQATT and CDR2 SNEGSKA (reference sequence). CDR3 length: 13 amino acids. The CDR3 sequence is CSARPQNTDTLYF. CDR3 DNA sequence: TGCAGTGCTAGACCCCAAAACACAGATACGCTGTATTTT.

This clonotype was seen at least ten times. The rearrangement links TRBV6-6 to TRBJ2-3, with 7 bases matching TRBD2. CDR1 MNHNY and CDR2 SVGAGI come from the germline V gene (reference sequence). CDR3 length equals 12 residues. The junction had 3 bases not matched to a gene; V was cut back by 6 bases and J by 6 bases. The CDR3 protein is CASRATSDTQYF. CDR3 DNA: TGTGCCAGCAGAGCGACTAGCGATACGCAGTATTTT.

The chain is built from TRBV27 and TRBJ2-3; unclear D gene. Germline V gives CDR1 MNHEY, CDR2 SMNVEV (reference sequence). CDR3 size: 13 residues. Trimming removed 4 bases at V and 6 bases at J, with 11 bases between. The CDR3 DNA reads as TGTGCCAGCAGTTCGGCCTCAGAGGATACGCAGTATTTT. Translation gives CASSSASEDTQYF.

This clonotype was counted only a few times. CDR3 protein: CASSVQLRAEQYF. In nucleotides, the CDR3 is TGTGCCAGCAGTGTGCAACTCAGGGCCGAGCAGTACTTC. The chain carries TRBV2 and TRBJ2-7; TRBD1 is a possible D gene (5 bases). Trimming pared 4 bases from V and 6 bases from J, leaving 13 bases between. The CDR3 has 13 residues. Germline V CDR1 and CDR2: SNHLY, FYNNEI.